One sample yielded the 28 T cell receptor beta chains listed below, sequenced in a study of T cell changes during pregnancy in multiple sclerosis. Clones were read by immunoSEQ multiplex PCR, and TCRdb kept only the in-frame ones, dropping some. There are about 40,000 clones in the sample; 85% to 90% occur only once, and roughly 4.8% lies in the top ten. The input for sequencing was peripheral blood, taken in the second trimester of pregnancy. These receptors were taken from a female donor in good health, enrolled as a control in a pregnancy study.

The chain recombines TRBV6-5 with TRBJ2-3; 13 bases map to TRBD2. CDR3 length: 15 residues. After removal of 4 bases from V and 4 bases from J, the junction contained 2 bases not matched to a gene. Germline V CDR1 and CDR2: MNHEY, SVGAGI. The CDR3 loop reads CASSLTSGRADTQYF. The CDR3 DNA reads TGTGCCAGCAGTTTAACTAGCGGGAGGGCAGATACGCAGTATTTT.

DNA of the CDR3: TGCGCCAGCAGCCAAGATATGGGCAGTGCCTACAATGAGCAGTTCTTC. Its translation: CASSQDMGSAYNEQFF. The genes are TRBV4-3 and TRBJ2-1; D gene uncertain. Germline lookup yields CDR1 LGHNA and CDR2 YSLEER. The CDR3 has 16 residues. The V gene lost 0 bases and the J gene lost 2 bases, with 11 bases spanning the gap.

This sequence joins TRBV5-1 and TRBJ2-5, with a possible D match to TRBD2 (6 bases). This CDR3 has 15 residues. Germline V gene sequence: CDR1 SGHRS, CDR2 YFSETQ. Trimming took 3 bases from V and 1 from J, leaving 13 bases between them. CDR3 amino acids: CASSYSGTSQETQYF. Written as DNA, the CDR3 is TGCGCCAGCAGCTATTCCGGGACTTCCCAAGAGACCCAGTACTTC.

This sequence joins TRBV5-6 and TRBJ1-2; D gene ambiguous. The CDR3 is made up of 19 amino acids. V lost 0 bases and J 0 bases, leaving 21 bases between the germline ends. Germline CDR1 SGHDT, CDR2 YYEEEE. The CDR3 is CASSLVIASTGGTNYGYTF. CDR3 coding DNA: TGTGCCAGCAGCTTGGTAATCGCTAGTACGGGAGGGACTAACTATGGCTACACCTTC.

V usage is TRBV6-1 and J usage is TRBJ1-2; D call uncertain. The CDR3 has 14 amino acids. CDR1 is MNHNS and CDR2 is SASEGT in the germline V gene. V was pared by 2 bases and J by 7 bases, with 14 bases between. CDR3 sequence (DNA): TGTGCCAGCAGTGAACGGGGTGAGGGAGGTGGCTACACCTTC. Its protein product is CASSERGEGGGYTF.

There are a few counts of this clone. V and J are TRBV5-1 and TRBJ2-1, with 8 bases fitting TRBD1. Looked up from germline, CDR1 is SGHRS and CDR2 is YFSETQ. The CDR3 totals 15 residues. The V and J ends lost 4 bases and 0 bases, in that order; junction bases with no gene match: 3. CDR3 amino acids: CASSLGQVSYNEQFF. The CDR3 DNA reads TGCGCCAGCAGCCTGGGACAGGTCTCCTACAATGAGCAGTTCTTC. The full variable domain, completed using reference TRBV5-1 and TRBJ2-1, is KAGVTQTPRYLIKTRGQQVTLSCSPISGHRSVSWYQQTPGQGLQFLFEYFSETQRNKGNFPGRFSGRQFSNSRSEMNVSTLELGDSALYLCASSLGQVSYNEQFFGPGTRLTVL.

The chain links TRBV14 to TRBJ1-2; tentatively, D is TRBD1 (5 bases). The length of the CDR3 is 13 residues. CDR1 SGHDN and CDR2 FVKESK come from the germline V gene. Trimming pared 8 bases from V and 4 bases from J, leaving 14 bases between. The DNA for the CDR3 is TGTGCCAGCGGGGGAGGAGGGATCTATGGCTACACCTTC. Protein: CASGGGGIYGYTF. Based on the CDR3 plus reference TRBV14 and TRBJ1-2, the full variable domain is EAGVTQFPSHSVIEKGQTVTLRCDPISGHDNLYWYRRVMGKEIKFLLHFVKESKQDESGMPNNRFLAERTGGTYSTLKVQPAELEDSGVYFCASGGGGIYGYTFGSGTRLTVV.

J is TRBJ2-3 and V is TRBV5-1; D unclear. This CDR3 region has 15 residues. The V end was cut by 0 bases, the J end by 0 bases, with 8 bases between. Germline CDR1 and CDR2: SGHRS and YFSETQ. The CDR3 DNA sequence: TGCGCCAGCAGCTTGGCAGGAACTAGCACAGATACGCAGTATTTT. This translates into CASSLAGTSTDTQYF.

The chain employs TRBV27 and TRBJ2-2, with D unresolved. V was pared by 3 bases and J by 6 bases, with 11 bases between. Germline CDR1 is MNHEY and CDR2 is SMNVEV (reference sequence). CDR3 length equals 14 residues. As DNA, the CDR3 is TGTGCCAGCAGTTTCCAGCTAGAGTCCGGGGAGCTGTTTTTT. It translates to CASSFQLESGELFF.

This chain joins TRBV5-4 and TRBJ2-3, with a weak D call TRBD2 (6 bases). Trimming left V 1 base short and J 4 bases short, with 22 bases between. There are 18 residues in the CDR3. Germline-derived CDR1 and CDR2 are SGHNT and YYREEE (reference sequence). The DNA for the CDR3 is TGTGCCAGCAGCTTGTGGGGGATTCGGGGGACTTCGTCAGATACGCAGTATTTT. Translation: CASSLWGIRGTSSDTQYF. Full variable domain (rest looked up from reference TRBV5-4 and TRBJ2-3): ETGVTQSPTHLIKTRGQQVTLRCSSQSGHNTVSWYQQALGQGPQFIFQYYREEENGRGNFPPRFSGLQFPNYSSELNVNALELDDSALYLCASSLWGIRGTSSDTQYFGPGTRLTVL.

In nucleotides, the CDR3 is TGTGCCAGCAGTTACGGGGTGCAGGGCACTGAAGCTTTCTTT. This codes for CASSYGVQGTEAFF. The rearrangement links TRBV6-6 to TRBJ1-1; the D gene is possibly TRBD1 (5 bases). CDR1 is MNHNY and CDR2 is SVGAGI in the germline V gene (reference sequence). The CDR3 runs 14 residues. Trimming took off 2 bases at V and 4 bases at J, with 11 bases between the two ends.

The chain recombines TRBV19 with TRBJ2-1, with D possibly TRBD2 on 7 matching bases. The CDR3 is made up of 16 amino acids. V lost 3 bases and J lost 1, with 13 bases in between. Germline V CDR1 and CDR2: LNHDA, SQIVND (reference sequence). The CDR3 coding sequence is TGTGCCAGTAGTATTGGGCGGGGGCGGTCCTACAATGAGCAGTTCTTC. It encodes CASSIGRGRSYNEQFF. The whole variable domain, remainder taken from reference TRBV19 and TRBJ2-1, is DGGITQSPKYLFRKEGQNVTLSCEQNLNHDAMYWYRQDPGQGLRLIYYSQIVNDFQKGDIAEGYSVSREKKESFPLTVTSAQKNPTAFYLCASSIGRGRSYNEQFFGPGTRLTVL.

J is TRBJ1-1 and V is TRBV9; 8 bases fit TRBD1. Germline V gene data show CDR1 as SGDLS and CDR2 as YYNGEE. Germline trimming cut 0 bases from V and 7 bases from J; bases unmatched to any gene: 11. This CDR3 has 16 residues. CDR3: CASSVEPGGKGDEAFF. CDR3 sequence (DNA): TGTGCCAGCAGCGTAGAACCAGGGGGCAAAGGAGATGAAGCTTTCTTT.

The chain has TRBV7-9 and TRBJ1-2; 12 nucleotides line up with TRBD1. The germline gives CDR1 SEHNR, CDR2 FQNEAQ (reference sequence). V shed 5 bases and J 6 bases; nucleotides not matched to a gene: 4. The CDR3 loop spans 14 amino acids. This chain's CDR3 is CASSGDRGRDGYTF. In DNA form, the CDR3 reads TGTGCCAGCAGCGGGGACAGGGGGCGGGATGGCTACACCTTC.

The chain uses TRBV6-5 and TRBJ1-2; a weak D match, TRBD1 (5 bases). From germline, CDR1 is MNHEY and CDR2 SVGAGI. There are 14 residues in the CDR3. The germline V and J ends were trimmed by 2 bases and 2 bases, with 9 bases remaining between them. The chain's CDR3 is CASSYGGGNYGYTF. CDR3 bases: TGTGCCAGCAGTTACGGGGGGGGAAACTATGGCTACACCTTC.

This clone has a handful of counts. The V call is TRBV5-1, the J call TRBJ1-2, with D tentatively TRBD1 (5 bases). Trimming shortened V by 4 bases and J by 3 bases, and 16 bases separated the two germline ends. Looked up from germline, CDR1 is SGHRS and CDR2 is YFSETQ. CDR3 length: 15 amino acids. CDR3 amino acids: CASSPEADSYYGYTF. The CDR3 coding sequence is TGCGCCAGCAGCCCGGAAGCTGACAGCTACTATGGCTACACCTTC.

This clone has just one count. The chain uses TRBV30 and TRBJ2-2; weak D call: TRBD2 (6 bases). Germline CDR1 is GTSNPN and CDR2 is SVGIG (reference sequence). CDR3 length: 13 residues. V was pared by 0 bases and J by 10 bases, with 12 bases between. CDR3 in amino acids: CAWSVGGVEELFF. Here the CDR3 DNA reads TGTGCCTGGAGTGTAGGAGGGGTTGAGGAGCTGTTTTTT.

This chain joins TRBV14 and TRBJ2-3; 13 bases align to TRBD2. Germline assignment: CDR1 SGHDN and CDR2 FVKESK. V dropped 0 bases and J dropped 5; count of bases not matched to a gene: 5. The CDR3 has 17 amino acids. The CDR3 DNA follows: TGTGCCAGCAGCCAAGATAGCGGACTAGCGGGGGTAGATACGCAGTATTTT. Translating it yields CASSQDSGLAGVDTQYF.

This rearrangement joins TRBV27 to TRBJ1-1, with D maybe TRBD1 (6 bases). From germline, CDR1 is MNHEY and CDR2 SMNVEV (reference sequence). The length of the CDR3 is 12 residues. V was clipped by 3 bases and J by 11 bases, with 13 bases between them. The DNA for the CDR3 is TGTGCCAGCAGTTTGTCCAGGGGAGAGGCTTTCTTT. It encodes CASSLSRGEAFF.

This chain uses TRBV18 with TRBJ2-1; 9 bases map to TRBD1. The CDR3 contains 15 residues. V was pared by 4 bases and J by 6 bases, with 7 bases of the junction left unmatched. Germline V CDR1 and CDR2: KGHSH, LQKENI. CDR3 protein: CASSRGGTGSNEQFF. The CDR3 coding sequence is TGTGCCAGCTCACGCGGTGGGACAGGGAGCAATGAGCAGTTCTTC.

The rearrangement uses TRBV7-2 and TRBJ1-1; tentative D call: TRBD1 (6 bases). V was shortened by 5 bases and J by 1 base, with 17 bases between the two germline ends. Germline CDR1 and CDR2: SGHTA and FQGNSA. The CDR3 is 16 amino acids. CDR3 loop: CASSLRQARTNTEAFF. DNA for the CDR3: TGTGCCAGCAGCCTAAGACAGGCTCGAACGAACACTGAAGCTTTCTTT.

CDR3 bases: TGTGCCTGGAGGGAGGGCCATGGCTACACCTTC. Translating gives CAWREGHGYTF. V gene TRBV30 combines with J gene TRBJ1-2; D is unresolved. The V and J ends lost 3 bases and 6 bases respectively, with 8 bases between them. The CDR3 loop spans 11 amino acids. In germline, CDR1 is GTSNPN, CDR2 SVGIG (reference sequence).

The J gene is TRBJ1-6, the V gene TRBV19; the D gene is possibly TRBD1 (6 bases). The CDR3 consists of 15 residues. CDR1 is LNHDA, CDR2 SQIVND, per germline (reference sequence). Trimming removed 3 bases from V and 8 bases from J, with 14 bases in between. The CDR3 DNA sequence: TGTGCCAGTAGTATGGGGGCCAGGGTGGATTCACCCCTCCACTTT. It encodes CASSMGARVDSPLHF.

The chain is built from TRBV19 and TRBJ1-2; D perhaps matches TRBD1 (5 bases). The CDR3 is 14 amino acids. Trimming took off 0 bases at V and 4 bases at J, with 9 bases between the two ends. CDR1 is LNHDA, CDR2 SQIVND, per germline (reference sequence). CDR3 DNA: TGTGCCAGTAGTATAGATGGGGCCGCCTATGGCTACACCTTC. This codes for CASSIDGAAYGYTF.

The chain recombines TRBV27 with TRBJ1-2, with a tentative D call TRBD1 (5 bases). Trimming cost V 5 bases and J 4 bases, with 17 bases left between them. In germline, CDR1 is MNHEY, CDR2 SMNVEV (reference sequence). This CDR3 region has 15 residues. CDR3 in amino acids: CASSGDSRQGYGYTF. The DNA for the CDR3 is TGTGCCAGCAGTGGGGACTCCCGCCAGGGCTATGGCTACACCTTC.

The chain joins TRBV11-2 to TRBJ1-1, with 8 bases lining up with TRBD1. V lost 6 bases and J lost 4; bases outside the gene matches: 7. This CDR3 comprises 14 residues. Germline V CDR1 and CDR2: SGHAT, FQNNGV. CDR3 region: CASSPQGGGTEAFF. For the CDR3, the DNA is TGTGCCAGCAGTCCACAGGGGGGAGGCACTGAAGCTTTCTTT.

The V call is TRBV6-6, the J call TRBJ1-2; 9 positions match TRBD1. The V gene's germline CDR1 is MNHNY and CDR2 SVGAGI (reference sequence). Losses at the gene ends were 6 bases for V and 5 bases for J; bases not matched to a gene: 7. The length of the CDR3 is 14 residues. The CDR3, as DNA: TGTGCCAGCAGCCCTGAGGGACAGGGATATGGCTACACCTTC. Its protein product is CASSPEGQGYGYTF.

The gene calls are TRBV11-3 and TRBJ1-2, with a tentative D call TRBD1 (6 bases). V gave up 1 base and J gave up 0 bases, with 12 bases separating them. CDR3 length: 16 amino acids. The germline V gene has CDR1 SGHNT and CDR2 YENEEA. The CDR3 protein is CASSLVWDKANYGYTF. Here the CDR3 DNA reads TGTGCCAGCAGCTTAGTGTGGGACAAAGCTAACTATGGCTACACCTTC.